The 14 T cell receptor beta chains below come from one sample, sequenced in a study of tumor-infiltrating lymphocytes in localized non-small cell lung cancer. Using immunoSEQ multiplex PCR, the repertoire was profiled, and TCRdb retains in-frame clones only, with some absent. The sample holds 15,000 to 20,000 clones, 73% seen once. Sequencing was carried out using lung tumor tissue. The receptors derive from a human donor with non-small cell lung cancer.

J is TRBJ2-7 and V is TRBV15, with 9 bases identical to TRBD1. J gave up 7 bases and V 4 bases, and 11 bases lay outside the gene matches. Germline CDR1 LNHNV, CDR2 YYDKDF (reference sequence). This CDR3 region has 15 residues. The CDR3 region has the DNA TGTGCCACCAGCAAGACGCCGGGACAGGGTTTGGAGCAGTACTTC. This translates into CATSKTPGQGLEQYF.

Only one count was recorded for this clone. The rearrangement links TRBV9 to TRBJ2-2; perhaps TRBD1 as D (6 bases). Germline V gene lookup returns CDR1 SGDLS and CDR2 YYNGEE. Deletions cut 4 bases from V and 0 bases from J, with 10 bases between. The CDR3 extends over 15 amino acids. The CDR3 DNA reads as TGTGCCAGCAGCTACAGGGCCACGAACACCGGGGAGCTGTTTTTT. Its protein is CASSYRATNTGELFF.

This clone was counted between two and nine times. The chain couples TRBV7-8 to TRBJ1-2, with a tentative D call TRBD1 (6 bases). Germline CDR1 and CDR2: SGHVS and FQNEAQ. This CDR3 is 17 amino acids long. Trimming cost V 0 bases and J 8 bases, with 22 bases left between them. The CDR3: CASSLARGFAGSTGYTF. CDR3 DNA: TGTGCCAGCAGCTTAGCGAGGGGGTTTGCGGGTTCCACCGGCTACACCTTC.

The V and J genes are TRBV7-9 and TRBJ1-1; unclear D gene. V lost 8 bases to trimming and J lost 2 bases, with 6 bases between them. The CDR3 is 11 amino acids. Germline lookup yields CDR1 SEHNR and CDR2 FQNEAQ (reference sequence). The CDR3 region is CASRRNTEAFF. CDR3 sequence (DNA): TGTGCCAGCCGGCGAAACACTGAAGCTTTCTTT.

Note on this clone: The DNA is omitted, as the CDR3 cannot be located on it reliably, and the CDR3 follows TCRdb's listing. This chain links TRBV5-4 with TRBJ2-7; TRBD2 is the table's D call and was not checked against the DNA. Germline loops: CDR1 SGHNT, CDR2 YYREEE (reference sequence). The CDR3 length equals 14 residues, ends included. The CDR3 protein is CASSLAGVAGGTNF.

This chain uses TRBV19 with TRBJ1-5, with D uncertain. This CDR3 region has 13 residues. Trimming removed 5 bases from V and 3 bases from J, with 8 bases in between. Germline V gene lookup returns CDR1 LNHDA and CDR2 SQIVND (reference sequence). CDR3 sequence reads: CASSPRPNQPQHF. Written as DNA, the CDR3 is TGTGCCAGTAGTCCCCGTCCCAATCAGCCCCAGCATTTT.

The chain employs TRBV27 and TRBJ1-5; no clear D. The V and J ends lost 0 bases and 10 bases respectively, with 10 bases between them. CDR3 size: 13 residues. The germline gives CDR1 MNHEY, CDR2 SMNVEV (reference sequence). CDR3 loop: CASSLSAQDPQHF. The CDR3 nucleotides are TGTGCCAGCAGTTTATCCGCCCAGGACCCCCAGCATTTT.

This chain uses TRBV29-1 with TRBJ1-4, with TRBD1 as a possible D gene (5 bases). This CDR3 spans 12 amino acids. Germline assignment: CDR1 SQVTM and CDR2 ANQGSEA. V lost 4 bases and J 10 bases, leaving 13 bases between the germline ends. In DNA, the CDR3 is TGCAGCGTTGGGACACAGTTTGGAAAACTGTTTTTT. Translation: CSVGTQFGKLFF.

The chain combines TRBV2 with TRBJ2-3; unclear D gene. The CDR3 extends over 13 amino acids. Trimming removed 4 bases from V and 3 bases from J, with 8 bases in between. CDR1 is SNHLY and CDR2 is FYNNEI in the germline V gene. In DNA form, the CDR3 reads TGTGCCAGCAGTGCGGACGGAACAGATACGCAGTATTTT. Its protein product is CASSADGTDTQYF.

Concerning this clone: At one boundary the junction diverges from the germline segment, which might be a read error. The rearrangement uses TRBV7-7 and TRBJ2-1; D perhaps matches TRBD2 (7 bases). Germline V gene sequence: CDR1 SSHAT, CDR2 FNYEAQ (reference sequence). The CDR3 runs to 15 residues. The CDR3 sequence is CASSSGASGYNEQFF. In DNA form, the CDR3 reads TGTGCTAGCAGCTCAGGGGCTAGCGGCTACAATGAGCAGTTCTTC.

CDR3 in DNA: TGTGCCAGCAGCCCCTCCCCCCCTCCTTACGGGGCCCCACGGGGCGAGCAGTACTTC. Encoded protein: CASSPSPPPYGAPRGEQYF. V usage is TRBV9 and J usage is TRBJ2-7; D possibly uses TRBD1 or TRBD2 (5 bases each). This CDR3 comprises 19 residues. Trimming pared 4 bases from V and 6 bases from J, leaving 32 bases between. In germline, CDR1 is SGDLS, CDR2 YYNGEE.

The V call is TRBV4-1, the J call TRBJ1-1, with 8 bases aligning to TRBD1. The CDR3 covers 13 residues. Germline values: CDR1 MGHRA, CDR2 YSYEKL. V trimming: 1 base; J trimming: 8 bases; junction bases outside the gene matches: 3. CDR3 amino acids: CASSQVGQVEAFF. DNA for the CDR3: TGCGCCAGCAGCCAAGTGGGACAGGTAGAAGCTTTCTTT.

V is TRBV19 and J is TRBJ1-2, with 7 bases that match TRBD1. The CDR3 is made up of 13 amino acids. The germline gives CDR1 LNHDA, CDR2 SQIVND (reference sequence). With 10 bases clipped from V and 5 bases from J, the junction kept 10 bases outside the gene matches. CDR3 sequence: CATATGPNYGYTF. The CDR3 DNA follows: TGTGCCACCGCGACAGGGCCAAATTATGGCTACACCTTC.

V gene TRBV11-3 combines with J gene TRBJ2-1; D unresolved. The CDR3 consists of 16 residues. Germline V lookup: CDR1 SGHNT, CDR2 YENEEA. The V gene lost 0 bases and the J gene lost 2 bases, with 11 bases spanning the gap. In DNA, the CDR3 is TGTGCCAGCAGCTTAGATCCGGACCCCGCCTACAATGAGCAGTTCTTC. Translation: CASSLDPDPAYNEQFF.